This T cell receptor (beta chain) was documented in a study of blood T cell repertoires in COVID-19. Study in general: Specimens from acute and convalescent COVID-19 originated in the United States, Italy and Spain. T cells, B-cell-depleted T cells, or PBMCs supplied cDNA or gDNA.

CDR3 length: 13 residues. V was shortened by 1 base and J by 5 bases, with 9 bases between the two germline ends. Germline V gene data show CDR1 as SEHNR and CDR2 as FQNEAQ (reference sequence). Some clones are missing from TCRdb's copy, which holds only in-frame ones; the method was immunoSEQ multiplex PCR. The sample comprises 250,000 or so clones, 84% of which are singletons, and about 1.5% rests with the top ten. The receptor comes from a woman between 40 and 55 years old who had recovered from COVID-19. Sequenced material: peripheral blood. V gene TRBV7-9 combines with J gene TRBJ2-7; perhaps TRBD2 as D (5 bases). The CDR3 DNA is TGTGCCAGCAGCTTAGTGGGGAGCCACGAGCAGTACTTC. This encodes CASSLVGSHEQYF.